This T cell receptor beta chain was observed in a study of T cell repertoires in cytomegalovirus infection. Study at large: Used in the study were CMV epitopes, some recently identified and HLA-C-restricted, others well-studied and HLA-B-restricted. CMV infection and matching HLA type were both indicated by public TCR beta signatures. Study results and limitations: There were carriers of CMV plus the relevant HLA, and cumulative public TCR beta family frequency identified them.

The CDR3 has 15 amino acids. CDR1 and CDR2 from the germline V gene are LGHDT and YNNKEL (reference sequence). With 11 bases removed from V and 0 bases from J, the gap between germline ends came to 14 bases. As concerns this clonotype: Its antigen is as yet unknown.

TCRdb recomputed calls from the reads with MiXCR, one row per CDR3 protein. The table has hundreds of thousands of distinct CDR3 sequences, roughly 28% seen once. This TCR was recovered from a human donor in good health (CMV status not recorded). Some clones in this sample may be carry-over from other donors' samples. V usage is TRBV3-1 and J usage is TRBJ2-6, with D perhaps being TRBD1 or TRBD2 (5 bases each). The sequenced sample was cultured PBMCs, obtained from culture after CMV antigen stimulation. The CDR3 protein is CACGTDNSGANVLTF. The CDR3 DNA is TGTGCCTGTGGGACGGACAACTCTGGGGCCAACGTCCTGACTTTC.